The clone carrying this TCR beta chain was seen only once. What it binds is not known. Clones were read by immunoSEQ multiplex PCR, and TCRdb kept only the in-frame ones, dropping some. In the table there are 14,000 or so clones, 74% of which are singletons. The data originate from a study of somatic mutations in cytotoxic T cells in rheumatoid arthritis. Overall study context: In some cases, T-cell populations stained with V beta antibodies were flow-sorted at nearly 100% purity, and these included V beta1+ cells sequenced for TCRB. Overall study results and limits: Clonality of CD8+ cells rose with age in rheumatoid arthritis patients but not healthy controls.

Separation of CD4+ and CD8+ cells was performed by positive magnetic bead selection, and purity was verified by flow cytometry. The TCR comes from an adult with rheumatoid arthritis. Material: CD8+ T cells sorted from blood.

The CDR3: CASSYRNMNTEAFF. The DNA of the CDR3 is TGTGCCAGCAGTTACCGTAACATGAACACTGAAGCTTTCTTT. V usage is TRBV6-5 and J usage is TRBJ1-1, with D unclear. V lost 2 bases and J 0 bases, leaving 7 bases between the germline ends. Germline V gives CDR1 MNHEY, CDR2 SVGAGI. This CDR3 is built from 14 residues.